This TCR beta chain was observed in a study of cytomegalovirus exposure and HLA in healthy donors. Study-level points and caveats: First-cohort TCR clusters tended to co-occur in the 120 or so validation repertoires, a later analysis found.

The CDR3 is 16 amino acids. Trimming took 2 bases from V and 1 from J, leaving 11 bases between them. CDR1 is SGHTA, CDR2 FQGNSA, per germline. Concerning this clone: Its target is unknown.

Produced via immunoSEQ multiplex PCR; TCRdb's table is partial and in-frame only. The table shows 50,000 to 65,000 clones, with 95% occurring only once. V usage is TRBV7-2 and J usage is TRBJ2-2; TRBD1 is a possible D gene (5 bases). The clonotype originates from a woman between 18 and 30 years old in good health and CMV-seropositive. Source material: PBMCs. The chain's CDR3 is CASSLPGRQNTGELFF. DNA for the CDR3: TGTGCCAGCAGCTTACCAGGGCGCCAGAACACCGGGGAGCTGTTTTTT.